Presented here are 29 T cell receptor beta chains from one specimen sequenced in a study of blood T cell repertoires in COVID-19. Profiled with immunoSEQ multiplex PCR; TCRdb holds only in-frame clones, not every one. This sample has 150,000 to 200,000 clones; more than 80% occur once, and the top ten carry 10% to 15%. Sequencing was performed on PBMCs or T cells enriched from blood (not recorded which). Receptors were obtained from a man between 50 and 59 years old who had recovered from COVID-19.

The rearrangement links TRBV19 to TRBJ1-6; tentative D call: TRBD1 (5 bases). The CDR3 is 13 residues long. V was shortened by 6 bases and J by 7 bases, with 10 bases between the two germline ends. The germline V gene has CDR1 LNHDA and CDR2 SQIVND (reference sequence). This CDR3 reads CASSNDRNSPLHF. The CDR3 DNA sequence: TGTGCCAGTAGCAATGACAGAAATTCACCCCTCCACTTT.

The gene calls are TRBV7-9 and TRBJ2-7; the D gene is possibly TRBD1 (6 bases). Trimming shortened V by 4 bases and J by 0 bases, and 22 bases separated the two germline ends. CDR1 and CDR2 from the germline V gene are SEHNR and FQNEAQ (reference sequence). CDR3 length: 18 amino acids. The CDR3 loop reads CASSSNSALRTASYEQYF. CDR3 coding DNA: TGTGCCAGCAGCTCTAACTCGGCCCTCAGGACAGCCTCCTACGAGCAGTACTTC.

The chain employs TRBV11-3 and TRBJ2-1, with a weak D call TRBD1 (5 bases). The CDR3 extends over 12 amino acids. In germline, CDR1 is SGHNT, CDR2 YENEEA. V lost 5 bases to trimming and J lost 10 bases, with 12 bases between them. The CDR3 DNA reads as TGTGCCAGCAGCAGGGGCCTGGGGGAGCAGTTCTTC. It codes for CASSRGLGEQFF. The full variable domain, with the rest looked up from reference TRBV11-3 and TRBJ2-1, is EAGVVQSPRYKIIEKKQPVAFWCNPISGHNTLYWYLQNLGQGPELLIRYENEEAVDDSQLPKDRFSAERLKGVDSTLKIQPAELGDSAVYLCASSRGLGEQFFGPGTRLTVL.

In DNA, the CDR3 is TGTGCCACCAGTGACCCCTCACAGGGACCTGGCGCTTTCTTT. Translated: CATSDPSQGPGAFF. This chain connects TRBV24-1 to TRBJ1-1, with D maybe TRBD1 (6 bases). In germline, CDR1 is KGHDR, CDR2 SFDVKD. Trimming took off 4 bases at V and 11 bases at J, with 19 bases between the two ends. CDR3 size: 14 residues.

The chain couples TRBV11-3 to TRBJ1-1, with 10 bases identical to TRBD1. Germline loops: CDR1 SGHNT, CDR2 YENEEA. J gave up 8 bases and V 5 bases, and 5 bases lay outside the gene matches. The CDR3 consists of 13 residues. The CDR3 here is CASSRQGATEAFF. The CDR3 nucleotides are TGTGCCAGCAGCCGACAGGGGGCCACAGAAGCTTTCTTT.

This chain joins TRBV5-6 and TRBJ1-6; D is uncertain. Per germline, CDR1 SGHDT and CDR2 YYEEEE. Deletions cut 5 bases from V and 0 bases from J, with 18 bases between. The length of the CDR3 is 18 residues. CDR3 sequence reads: CASSPPTAGFSYNSPLHF. As DNA, the CDR3 is TGTGCCAGCAGTCCCCCCACAGCGGGGTTCTCCTATAATTCACCCCTCCACTTT.

The chain carries TRBV7-2 and TRBJ1-3; the D gene is possibly TRBD1 (6 bases). The V gene lost 1 base and the J gene lost 2 bases, with 12 bases spanning the gap. The CDR3 runs 16 residues. CDR1 is SGHTA, CDR2 FQGNSA, per germline. The CDR3 coding sequence is TGTGCCAGCAGCTTAGTAACACAGGGTGCTGGAAACACCATATATTTT. It translates to CASSLVTQGAGNTIYF. The full variable domain, in which reference TRBV7-2 and TRBJ1-3 provide the parts outside the CDR3, is GAGVSQSPSNKVTEKGKDVELRCDPISGHTALYWYRQSLGQGLEFLIYFQGNSAPDKSGLPSDRFSAERTGGSVSTLTIQRTQQEDSAVYLCASSLVTQGAGNTIYFGEGSWLTVV.

The chain combines TRBV7-2 with TRBJ1-1, with TRBD1 as a possible D gene (5 bases). The CDR3 runs to 14 residues. Looked up from germline, CDR1 is SGHTA and CDR2 is FQGNSA. Trimming stripped 6 bases from V and 1 base from J, with 12 bases between. CDR3 in DNA: TGTGCCAGCAGTACACGGGGGGGGAACACTGAAGCTTTCTTT. Residues: CASSTRGGNTEAFF.

This rearrangement joins TRBV4-3 to TRBJ2-1; the match to TRBD1 covers 7 bases. CDR1 is LGHNA and CDR2 is YSLEER in the germline V gene. The CDR3 extends over 16 amino acids. The V gene end was trimmed by 0 bases and the J gene end by 10 bases; junction bases not matched to a gene: 12. CDR3 residues: CASSQETGQVSGEQFF. In DNA, the CDR3 is TGCGCCAGCAGCCAAGAAACTGGACAGGTGTCCGGGGAGCAGTTCTTC.

The genes are TRBV14 and TRBJ2-2; 7 bases map to TRBD2. Germline CDR1 SGHDN, CDR2 FVKESK. This CDR3 contains 13 residues. The J segment lost 7 bases and the V segment lost 8 bases, leaving 7 bases of the junction unmatched. Written as DNA, the CDR3 is TGTGCCAGCCGGTCGGCGGGGGTCGGGGAGCTGTTTTTT. It codes for CASRSAGVGELFF.

The chain employs TRBV14 and TRBJ1-3; perhaps TRBD1 as D (6 bases). Germline-derived CDR1 and CDR2 are SGHDN and FVKESK. Trimming cost V 1 base and J 4 bases, with 11 bases left between them. The CDR3 is 15 residues long. The CDR3 sequence: CASSQVGTRGNTIYF. DNA of the CDR3: TGTGCCAGCAGCCAAGTCGGGACAAGAGGAAACACCATATATTTT.

The chain recombines TRBV19 with TRBJ1-3; 10 bases line up with TRBD1. The V gene end was trimmed by 1 base and the J gene end by 2 bases; junction bases not matched to a gene: 2. Germline CDR1 is LNHDA and CDR2 is SQIVND (reference sequence). This CDR3 spans 16 amino acids. In DNA, the CDR3 is TGTGCCAGTAGTATAGGTGGACAGGGGGCTGGAAACACCATATATTTT. Protein: CASSIGGQGAGNTIYF.

CDR3 loop: CASSETLTGVGYTF. In DNA, the CDR3 is TGTGCCAGCAGTGAAACCTTGACAGGGGTTGGCTACACCTTC. The V and J genes are TRBV6-1 and TRBJ1-2; 8 bases line up with TRBD1. V lost 2 bases, J lost 7 bases, and 6 bases stayed unmatched. Germline V gene lookup returns CDR1 MNHNS and CDR2 SASEGT. The length of the CDR3 is 14 residues.

The DNA of the CDR3 is TGTGCCAGCAGCCCAGGCGGCAGGGTCAGGAACACTGAAGCTTTCTTT. This codes for CASSPGGRVRNTEAFF. The chain links TRBV5-4 to TRBJ1-1; tentative D call: TRBD1 (5 bases). The V end was cut by 4 bases, the J end by 1 base, with 17 bases between. The germline CDR1 and CDR2 sequences are SGHNT and YYREEE (reference sequence). The CDR3 has 16 residues.

As DNA, the CDR3 is TGTGCCAGCAGACGCGACAGGGTCGAGGCGGGCGGGGAGCTGTTTTTT. As protein: CASRRDRVEAGGELFF. V and J are TRBV7-3 and TRBJ2-2; TRBD1 matches 7 bases. CDR3 size: 16 residues. J gave up 7 bases and V 6 bases, and 14 bases lay outside the gene matches. The germline CDR1 and CDR2 sequences are SGHTA and FQGTGA. The full variable domain, completed using reference TRBV7-3 and TRBJ2-2, is GAGVSQTPSNKVTEKGKYVELRCDPISGHTALYWYRQSLGQGPEFLIYFQGTGAADDSGLPNDRFFAVRPEGSVSTLKIQRTERGDSAVYLCASRRDRVEAGGELFFGEGSRLTVL.

The chain combines TRBV9 with TRBJ2-5; D not resolved. Germline V gene sequence: CDR1 SGDLS, CDR2 YYNGEE. The CDR3 sequence is 12 residues long. V was clipped by 3 bases and J by 7 bases, with 10 bases between them. CDR3 nucleotides: TGTGCCAGCAGCGACGGTCCGGGGACCCAGTACTTC. As protein: CASSDGPGTQYF.

The rearrangement uses TRBV5-1 and TRBJ2-7; possibly TRBD1 for D (6 bases). The V and J ends lost 1 base and 1 base respectively, with 12 bases between them. The CDR3 consists of 15 residues. Germline V gene sequence: CDR1 SGHRS, CDR2 YFSETQ. The CDR3 DNA follows: TGCGCCAGCAGCTTGTTCCCAGGGGAGTCCTACGAGCAGTACTTC. Protein sequence: CASSLFPGESYEQYF.

This chain links TRBV4-3 with TRBJ2-5; 9 nucleotides match TRBD2. This CDR3 spans 16 amino acids. The germline V gene has CDR1 LGHNA and CDR2 YSLEER. J was trimmed by 4 bases and V by 0 bases; bases with no gene match: 6. The CDR3 here is CASSQDGGLARETQYF. The CDR3 DNA follows: TGCGCCAGCAGCCAAGATGGCGGACTAGCGCGAGAGACCCAGTACTTC.

In its sample, this clone was seen once. V gene TRBV7-9 combines with J gene TRBJ1-6; a weak D match, TRBD1 (5 bases). CDR3 length: 13 residues. V lost 5 bases and J lost 7, with 9 bases in between. Germline V lookup: CDR1 SEHNR, CDR2 FQNEAQ (reference sequence). The chain's CDR3 is CASSPTANSPLHF. DNA for the CDR3: TGTGCCAGCAGCCCGACAGCAAATTCACCCCTCCACTTT.

The chain joins TRBV4-1 to TRBJ1-4, with 8 positions matching TRBD1. Losses at the gene ends were 1 base for V and 1 base for J; bases not matched to a gene: 2. Germline CDR1 MGHRA, CDR2 YSYEKL. CDR3 length: 16 residues. CDR3: CASSQGTGGTNEKLFF. The DNA for the CDR3 is TGCGCCAGCAGCCAAGGAACAGGGGGAACTAATGAAAAACTGTTTTTT.

The chain recombines TRBV6-5 with TRBJ1-6; possibly TRBD1 for D (6 bases). Trimming removed 5 bases from V and 10 bases from J, with 18 bases in between. This CDR3 has 15 residues. CDR1 is MNHEY, CDR2 SVGAGI, per germline. DNA for the CDR3: TGTGCCAGCAGTCGGGAGGCTGGGGGCAGGTCACCCCTCCACTTT. Translated, it gives CASSREAGGRSPLHF.

V and J are TRBV4-3 and TRBJ1-6; the match to TRBD1 covers 8 bases. The CDR3 totals 16 residues. Trimming at V came to 1 base and at J to 10 bases, leaving 9 bases not matched to a gene. Germline CDR1 LGHNA, CDR2 YSLEER. CDR3 sequence: CASSQVLLTGGSPLHF. DNA for the CDR3: TGCGCCAGCAGCCAAGTCCTCCTCACAGGGGGATCACCCCTCCACTTT.

This clone has more than one count but fewer than ten. The chain carries TRBV20-1 and TRBJ1-3; TRBD1 is a possible D gene (6 bases). From germline, CDR1 is DFQATT and CDR2 SNEGSKA (reference sequence). This CDR3 comprises 15 residues. V lost 3 bases to trimming and J lost 4 bases, with 16 bases between them. The CDR3 sequence is CSASKGGGSGNTIYF. CDR3 DNA: TGCAGTGCTAGTAAAGGGGGGGGCTCCGGAAACACCATATATTTT.

The genes are TRBV10-3 and TRBJ1-6; tentative D call: TRBD1 (6 bases). The CDR3 contains 14 residues. V lost 3 bases and J lost 7, with 10 bases in between. Germline CDR1 ENHRY, CDR2 SYGVKD. This CDR3 reads CAISDARGNSPLHF. The CDR3 DNA reads TGTGCCATCAGTGACGCGAGGGGGAATTCACCCCTCCACTTT.

In DNA, the CDR3 is TGTGCCAGTAGTATACTTTCTGGAGAGCCCCAGCATTTT. This gives the protein CASSILSGEPQHF. J is TRBJ1-5 and V is TRBV19; D not certain. The CDR3 contains 13 residues. V dropped 2 bases and J dropped 8 bases, with 10 bases sitting between them. CDR1 is LNHDA, CDR2 SQIVND, per germline (reference sequence). The complete variable domain, with remaining parts taken from reference TRBV19 and TRBJ1-5, reads DGGITQSPKYLFRKEGQNVTLSCEQNLNHDAMYWYRQDPGQGLRLIYYSQIVNDFQKGDIAEGYSVSREKKESFPLTVTSAQKNPTAFYLCASSILSGEPQHFGDGTRLSIL.

This clone was observed a few times. The chain combines TRBV28 with TRBJ1-4; 9 nucleotides align to TRBD1. This CDR3 region has 15 residues. V was pared by 3 bases and J by 5 bases, with 4 bases of the junction left unmatched. CDR1 is MDHEN and CDR2 is SYDVKM in the germline V gene. This CDR3 reads CASSFPTGGNEKLFF. CDR3 nucleotides: TGTGCCAGCAGTTTCCCGACAGGGGGGAATGAAAAACTGTTTTTT.

The CDR3 loop is CASSLGTANYGYTF. CDR3 DNA sequence: TGTGCCAGCAGCTTAGGGACAGCTAACTATGGCTACACCTTC. This sequence joins TRBV7-2 and TRBJ1-2; possibly TRBD1 for D (6 bases). The CDR3 loop spans 14 amino acids. The germline V gene encodes CDR1 SGHTA and CDR2 FQGNSA. Between the trimmed V and J ends, which lost 1 base and 0 bases, there was a span of 6 bases.

V usage is TRBV19 and J usage is TRBJ1-5; the D gene is possibly TRBD1 (5 bases). V lost 10 bases and J lost 0, with 19 bases in between. Per the germline V gene, CDR1 is LNHDA and CDR2 is SQIVND (reference sequence). The CDR3 runs 16 residues. CDR3 nucleotides: TGTGCCAATCCCCGGGGGGACCCTTATAGCAATCAGCCCCAGCATTTT. Protein: CANPRGDPYSNQPQHF.

The V gene is TRBV6-5, the J gene TRBJ2-4; 10 positions agree with TRBD2. This CDR3 is built from 14 residues. V lost 6 bases to trimming and J lost 8 bases; unmatched junction nucleotides: 7. Per the germline V gene, CDR1 is MNHEY and CDR2 is SVGAGI. The CDR3: CASSRAGGLDIQYF. The CDR3 DNA is TGTGCCAGCAGCAGAGCGGGGGGGCTGGACATTCAGTACTTC.